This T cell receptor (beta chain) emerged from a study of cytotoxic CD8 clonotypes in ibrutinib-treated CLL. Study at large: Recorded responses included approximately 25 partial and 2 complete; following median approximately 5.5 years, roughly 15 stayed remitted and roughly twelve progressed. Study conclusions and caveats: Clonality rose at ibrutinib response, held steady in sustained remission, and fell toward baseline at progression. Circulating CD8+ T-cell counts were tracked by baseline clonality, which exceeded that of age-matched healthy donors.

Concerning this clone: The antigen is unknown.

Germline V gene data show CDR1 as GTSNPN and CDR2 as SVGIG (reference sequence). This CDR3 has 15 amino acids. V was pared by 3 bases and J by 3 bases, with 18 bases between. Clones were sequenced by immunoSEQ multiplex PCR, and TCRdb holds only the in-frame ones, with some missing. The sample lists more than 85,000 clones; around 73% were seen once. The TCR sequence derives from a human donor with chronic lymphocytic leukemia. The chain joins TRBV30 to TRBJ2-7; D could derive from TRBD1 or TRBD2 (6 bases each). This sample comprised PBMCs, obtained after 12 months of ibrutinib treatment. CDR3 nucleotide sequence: TGTGCCTGGAGGAAACAGGGAAGGGGACTCTACGAGCAGTACTTC. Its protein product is CAWRKQGRGLYEQYF.